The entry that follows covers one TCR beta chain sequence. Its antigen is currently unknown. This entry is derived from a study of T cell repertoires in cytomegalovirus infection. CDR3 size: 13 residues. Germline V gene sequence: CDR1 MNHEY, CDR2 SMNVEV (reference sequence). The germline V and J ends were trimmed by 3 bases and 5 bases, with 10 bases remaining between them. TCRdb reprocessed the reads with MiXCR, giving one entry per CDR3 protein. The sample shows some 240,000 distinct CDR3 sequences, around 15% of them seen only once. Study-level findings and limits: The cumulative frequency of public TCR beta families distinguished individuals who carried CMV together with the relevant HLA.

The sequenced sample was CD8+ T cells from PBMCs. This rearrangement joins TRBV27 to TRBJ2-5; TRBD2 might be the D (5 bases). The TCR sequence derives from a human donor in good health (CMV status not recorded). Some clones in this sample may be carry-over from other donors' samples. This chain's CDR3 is CASSFTGIETQYF. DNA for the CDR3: TGTGCCAGCAGTTTCACGGGGATCGAGACCCAGTACTTC.